This TCR beta chain was sequenced in a study of blood T cell repertoires in COVID-19. This table comes from immunoSEQ multiplex PCR, and its TCRdb copy is limited to in-frame clones, with some not included. The profile shows roughly 350,000 clones, about 90% of them singletons. V lost 1 base and J lost 7, with 14 bases in between. Germline values: CDR1 SEHNR, CDR2 FQNEAQ (reference sequence). The CDR3 spans 16 residues. The source of this sequence is a woman under 30 who had recovered from COVID-19. Sequences were obtained from peripheral blood. This chain joins TRBV7-9 and TRBJ1-6, with D maybe TRBD1 (5 bases). In DNA, the CDR3 is TGTGCCAGCAGCTTAGATGCAGGGCAGTTAAATTCACCCCTCCACTTT. It specifies CASSLDAGQLNSPLHF.